These 17 T cell receptor beta chains were sequenced from one sample in a study of response to subunit inactivated influenza vaccine. MiXCR was run by TCRdb on the RT-PCR reads, yielding one entry per CDR3 protein. Here the sample spans 650,000 to 850,000 distinct CDR3 sequences, roughly 14% being singletons. The sequences come from PBMCs from blood, collected 14 to 15 days before vaccination. The receptor source for this set is a man in his fifties who received an inactivated influenza vaccine.

This clonotype occurred a few times. The V and J genes are TRBV29-1 and TRBJ2-7; no firm D call. The germline CDR1 and CDR2 sequences are SQVTM and ANQGSEA. The CDR3 has 12 amino acids. V lost 0 bases and J lost 2, with 5 bases in between. CDR3 nucleotide sequence: TGCAGCGTTGAAGATGAGGCCTACGAGCAGTACTTC. It codes for CSVEDEAYEQYF.

This clonotype was seen a few times. V gene TRBV5-5 combines with J gene TRBJ2-7; 9 nucleotides align to TRBD2. The CDR3 runs 17 residues. CDR1 and CDR2 (germline): SGHKS, YYEKEE (reference sequence). V was pared by 3 bases and J by 0 bases, with 10 bases of the junction left unmatched. In nucleotides, the CDR3 is TGTGCCAGCAGCTGGGCGGCTACTAGCGGGCGCTCCTACGAGCAGTACTTC. It codes for CASSWAATSGRSYEQYF.

The chain combines TRBV7-9 with TRBJ2-1, with TRBD2 matching over 7 bases. The J segment lost 5 bases and the V segment lost 5 bases, leaving 12 bases of the junction unmatched. Germline V gene sequence: CDR1 SEHNR, CDR2 FQNEAQ (reference sequence). The CDR3 loop spans 16 amino acids. The CDR3 sequence is CASSIGRVSNNNEQFF. DNA of the CDR3: TGTGCCAGCAGCATAGGGAGGGTATCTAACAACAATGAGCAGTTCTTC.

The chain links TRBV5-5 to TRBJ1-4, with 10 bases lining up with TRBD1. This CDR3 contains 14 residues. V lost 5 bases and J lost 7; bases outside the gene matches: 5. Germline CDR1 is SGHKS and CDR2 is YYEKEE (reference sequence). CDR3 amino acids: CASSWDRGSEKLFF. The CDR3 DNA sequence: TGTGCCAGCAGTTGGGACAGGGGAAGTGAAAAACTGTTTTTT.

This clonotype was found a few times. The chain employs TRBV6-5 and TRBJ1-2; the D gene is possibly TRBD1 (5 bases). In germline, CDR1 is MNHEY, CDR2 SVGAGI. The CDR3 has 14 residues. The V gene lost 2 bases and the J gene lost 4 bases, with 11 bases spanning the gap. The CDR3: CASSYGRGSYGYTF. CDR3 sequence (DNA): TGTGCCAGCAGTTACGGGAGGGGATCCTATGGCTACACCTTC.

This clonotype has more than one count but fewer than ten. This chain joins TRBV18 and TRBJ2-2; D unclear. This CDR3 contains 15 residues. Trimming took off 3 bases at V and 4 bases at J, with 12 bases between the two ends. The germline gives CDR1 KGHSH, CDR2 LQKENI. CDR3 amino acids: CASSPPLATTGELFF. The CDR3 DNA is TGTGCCAGCTCACCGCCCCTTGCAACCACCGGGGAGCTGTTTTTT.

This clonotype has just a few counts. The genes are TRBV11-2 and TRBJ2-2; 8 positions agree with TRBD2. V lost 5 bases and J lost 2; bases outside the gene matches: 10. This CDR3 region has 17 residues. In germline, CDR1 is SGHAT, CDR2 FQNNGV. CDR3 nucleotides: TGTGCCAGCAGCGCCTATCTGGGACTAGGCAACACCGGGGAGCTGTTTTTT. This gives the protein CASSAYLGLGNTGELFF.

This clonotype was found many times. The chain has TRBV20-1 and TRBJ1-2; D unclear. Germline-derived CDR1 and CDR2 are DFQATT and SNEGSKA (reference sequence). V shed 0 bases and J shed 7 bases, with 15 bases lying between them. The CDR3 contains 14 residues. CDR3 sequence reads: CSARDRRAVGGYTF. CDR3 bases: TGCAGTGCTAGAGATCGTAGGGCAGTTGGTGGCTACACCTTC.

This clonotype was seen a handful of times. The V call is TRBV7-9, the J call TRBJ1-2, with TRBD1 matching over 10 bases. Trimming removed 5 bases from V and 8 bases from J; junction bases left unmatched: 5. This CDR3 has 13 residues. Germline CDR1 is SEHNR and CDR2 is FQNEAQ (reference sequence). CDR3 nucleotide sequence: TGTGCCAGCAGCACCGACAGGGGGCACGGCTACACCTTC. Its translation is CASSTDRGHGYTF.

The chain uses TRBV5-1 and TRBJ2-5; the match to TRBD2 covers 13 bases. J was trimmed by 2 bases and V by 4 bases; bases with no gene match: 5. Germline CDR1 reads SGHRS; CDR2 reads YFSETQ. This CDR3 comprises 16 residues. For the CDR3, the DNA is TGCGCCAGCAGCCGGACTAGCGGGAGTGGGCAAGAGACCCAGTACTTC. Protein sequence: CASSRTSGSGQETQYF.

This clonotype was found a few times. The chain recombines TRBV12-3 or TRBV12-4 with TRBJ2-5; 7 nucleotides match TRBD2. The CDR3 sequence is 13 residues long. V trimming: 3 bases; J trimming: 5 bases; junction bases outside the gene matches: 3. In nucleotides, the CDR3 is TGTGCCAGCAGTTTTGGGGAGGGGGAGACCCAGTACTTC. Protein: CASSFGEGETQYF.

The CDR3 nucleotides read TGCAGTGCTCCCGACACAAACACCTACGAGCAGTACTTC. Its protein is CSAPDTNTYEQYF. The chain employs TRBV20-1 and TRBJ2-7; D unclear. V dropped 5 bases and J dropped 2 bases, with 13 bases sitting between them. This CDR3 comprises 13 residues. CDR1 is DFQATT and CDR2 is SNEGSKA in the germline V gene (reference sequence).

This clonotype was counted ten times or more. The J gene is TRBJ2-5, the V gene TRBV12-3 or TRBV12-4; TRBD1 matches at 8 bases. The trim removed 2 bases at V and 5 bases at J, leaving 1 base unmatched. CDR3 length: 13 residues. As DNA, the CDR3 is TGTGCCAGCAGTTTAACAGGGGGGGAGACCCAGTACTTC. It yields the protein CASSLTGGETQYF.

The gene calls are TRBV3-1 and TRBJ2-5, with D possibly TRBD1 on 5 matching bases. CDR3 length: 17 amino acids. V was pared by 0 bases and J by 0 bases, with 14 bases between. Germline V CDR1 and CDR2: LGHDT, YNNKEL (reference sequence). The CDR3 coding sequence is TGTGCCAGCAGCCAAGACAGGGCCACTAAATACCAAGAGACCCAGTACTTC. This codes for CASSQDRATKYQETQYF.

The chain is built from TRBV20-1 and TRBJ2-7; perhaps TRBD2 as D (5 bases). V was cut by 0 bases and J by 0 bases, with 15 bases left in between. The CDR3 length is 16 residues. Germline CDR1 reads DFQATT; CDR2 reads SNEGSKA (reference sequence). The CDR3 DNA follows: TGCAGTGCTAGAGAGCGGGCGTTAGGGAGCTCCTACGAGCAGTACTTC. Protein sequence: CSARERALGSSYEQYF.

In its sample, this clonotype was seen a few times. The rearrangement joins TRBV20-1 to TRBJ2-3; 7 bases match TRBD1. V lost 3 bases and J lost 1; bases outside the gene matches: 4. The CDR3 consists of 14 residues. Germline V gene data show CDR1 as DFQATT and CDR2 as SNEGSKA (reference sequence). Here the CDR3 DNA reads TGCAGTGCTAGGACAGGGAGACGCACAGATACGCAGTATTTT. It yields the protein CSARTGRRTDTQYF.

The rearrangement joins TRBV5-5 to TRBJ2-6; D gene unclear. The V end was cut by 0 bases, the J end by 0 bases, with 7 bases between. Per germline, CDR1 SGHKS and CDR2 YYEKEE (reference sequence). This CDR3 has 16 residues. The CDR3 reads CASSLAAISGANVLTF. The CDR3 bases are TGTGCCAGCAGCTTGGCCGCCATCTCTGGGGCCAACGTCCTGACTTTC.